This T cell receptor beta chain derives from a study of CXCR3-negative and CXCR3-positive naive CD8 T cells. Study-wide results and limits: Surface CD5 matched across naive subsets, and TRB CDR3 properties served to infer TCR strength. When CXCR3-positive naive cells were set against CXCR3-negative naive cells, the former had more hydrophobic TRB CDR3s. Most assays used freshly isolated PBMCs, as cryopreservation partially reduced CXCR3.

The authors made the TRB cDNA libraries by 5' RACE using UMI labels. TCRdb reprocessed the 5' RACE reads, with one entry per CDR3 protein and no DNA. The sample data list roughly 86,000 distinct CDR3 sequences. As to this clonotype: The antigen remains undetermined.

Cells classed as naive CD8+ T cells were CD45RO-CCR7+CD27+CD95-. The CDR3 length is 15 residues. Germline CDR1 reads DFQATT; CDR2 reads SNEGSKA (reference sequence). The chain carries TRBV20-1 and TRBJ2-7; the D gene TCRdb calls, TRBD2, cannot be checked with no DNA. This TCR was sampled from a human donor in good health. Some clones in this sample may be carry-over from other donors' samples. The sample consisted of naive CXCR3- CD8+ T cells from blood. Subset indicated: CD45RO-CCR7+CD27+CD95- naive CD8+ T cells lacking CXCR3 (TNR3-). This CDR3 reads CSARVLAGPTYEQYF.